The rows below give T cell receptor beta chains drawn from one sample of a study of molecular identifiers for immune sequencing clone quantification. TCRdb reprocessed the PCR reads via MiXCR and lists one record per CDR3 protein. This sample has more than 450,000 distinct CDR3 sequences; about 25% occur once, and the top ten carry roughly 0.77%. The sample comprised naive CD8+ T cells from blood, with Jurkat cell RNA spiked in. These receptors were obtained from a human donor in good health. Some libraries in this study had Jurkat cell RNA spiked in. The CDR3 runs from the conserved cysteine through the conserved F or W. D genes are given only for firm matches. Size tells how often a clone was seen (once, few, many) or the class of an expanded clone, and some rows leave it out.

CDR3 DNA: TGTGCCACCAGTGAATCCGGGATAGAAGCTTTCTTT
CDR3 protein: CATSESGIEAFF
D gene: NA
V gene: TRBV24-1
CDR3 length: 12
J gene: TRBJ1-1
clone size: few

CDR3 DNA: TGCAGCGTTTTTGGGGCGGTTGCCTACGAGCAGTACTTC
CDR3 protein: CSVFGAVAYEQYF
D gene: NA
V gene: TRBV29-1
CDR3 length: 13
J gene: TRBJ2-7
clone size: few

CDR3 DNA: TGCAGTGCTAGGGAGGGGACTAGCGGGAACTACGAGCAGTACTTC
CDR3 protein: CSAREGTSGNYEQYF
D gene: TRBD2
V gene: TRBV20-1
CDR3 length: 15
J gene: TRBJ2-7
clone size: NA

CDR3 DNA: TGCAGTGCTAGAGATCCGGCCCCGTTACCCGATACGCAGTATTTT
CDR3 protein: CSARDPAPLPDTQYF
D gene: NA
V gene: TRBV20-1
CDR3 length: 15
J gene: TRBJ2-3
clone size: few

CDR3 DNA: TGCGCCAGCAGTGCTTCGGGGAATAATTCACCCCTCCACTTT
CDR3 protein: CASSASGNNSPLHF
D gene: NA
V gene: TRBV10-1
CDR3 length: 14
J gene: TRBJ1-6
clone size: NA

CDR3 DNA: TGTGCCAGCGGTTTTGACAGGAAAACTAACTATGGCTACACCTTC
CDR3 protein: CASGFDRKTNYGYTF
D gene: NA
V gene: TRBV28
CDR3 length: 15
J gene: TRBJ1-2
clone size: NA

CDR3 DNA: TGTGCCAGCAGTTTAAACACAGGACGGTCCGAGGAGCCCCAGCATTTT
CDR3 protein: CASSLNTGRSEEPQHF
D gene: NA
V gene: TRBV28
CDR3 length: 16
J gene: TRBJ1-5
clone size: few

CDR3 DNA: TGCGCCAGCAGCTTGGGAGGACTAGCGGGAAGTCAAGAGACCCAGTACTTC
CDR3 protein: CASSLGGLAGSQETQYF
D gene: TRBD2
V gene: TRBV5-1
CDR3 length: 17
J gene: TRBJ2-5
clone size: many

CDR3 DNA: TGTGCCAGCAGTTTCGACTCCCGGCAGTTCTTC
CDR3 protein: CASSFDSRQFF
D gene: NA
V gene: TRBV28
CDR3 length: 11
J gene: TRBJ2-1
clone size: many

CDR3 DNA: TGTGCCAGCAGTTTATTAGCACAGGGGAAAAACATTCAGTACTTC
CDR3 protein: CASSLLAQGKNIQYF
D gene: TRBD1
V gene: TRBV12-3/TRBV12-4
CDR3 length: 15
J gene: TRBJ2-4
clone size: many

CDR3 DNA: TGCGCCAGCAGCCAGCTGGGACAGGCCGAGACCCAGTACTTC
CDR3 protein: CASSQLGQAETQYF
D gene: TRBD1
V gene: TRBV4-1
CDR3 length: 14
J gene: TRBJ2-5
clone size: many

CDR3 DNA: TGCGCCAGCAGCTTCTATACAGGGTCCTACAATGAGCAGTTCTTC
CDR3 protein: CASSFYTGSYNEQFF
D gene: NA
V gene: TRBV5-1
CDR3 length: 15
J gene: TRBJ2-1
clone size: NA

CDR3 DNA: TGTGCCAGCAGCCCCGGGGACAGGGGTGGCTATGGCTACACCTTC
CDR3 protein: CASSPGDRGGYGYTF
D gene: TRBD1
V gene: TRBV9
CDR3 length: 15
J gene: TRBJ1-2
clone size: many

CDR3 DNA: TGTGCCAGCATCGAGTTGGGCCCCAACACCGGGGAGCTGTTTTTT
CDR3 protein: CASIELGPNTGELFF
D gene: NA
V gene: TRBV6-2/TRBV6-3
CDR3 length: 15
J gene: TRBJ2-2
clone size: NA

CDR3 DNA: TGTGCCAGCAGCAAGCCCCACCCCCGAGGCACCGGGGAGCTGTTTTTT
CDR3 protein: CASSKPHPRGTGELFF
D gene: NA
V gene: TRBV21-1
CDR3 length: 16
J gene: TRBJ2-2
clone size: NA

CDR3 DNA: TGTGCCAGCAGCGTGGACCACGGGTACGAGCAGTACTTC
CDR3 protein: CASSVDHGYEQYF
D gene: NA
V gene: TRBV9
CDR3 length: 13
J gene: TRBJ2-7
clone size: NA

CDR3 DNA: TGCGCCAGCAGCCAAGGACAGGATCGCGACTATGGCTACACCTTC
CDR3 protein: CASSQGQDRDYGYTF
D gene: NA
V gene: TRBV4-1
CDR3 length: 15
J gene: TRBJ1-2
clone size: few

CDR3 DNA: TGTGCCAGCTCATCCACGCGGGGTGGAGGAAACACCATATATTTT
CDR3 protein: CASSSTRGGGNTIYF
D gene: NA
V gene: TRBV18
CDR3 length: 15
J gene: TRBJ1-3
clone size: NA

CDR3 DNA: TGCGCCAGCACCACGACGGTTTCCGATAATCAGCCCCAGCATTTT
CDR3 protein: CASTTTVSDNQPQHF
D gene: NA
V gene: TRBV23-1
CDR3 length: 15
J gene: TRBJ1-5
clone size: many

CDR3 DNA: TGTGCCAGCAGCTTAGAATCCCTTCTGGCCAATGAGCAGTTCTTC
CDR3 protein: CASSLESLLANEQFF
D gene: NA
V gene: TRBV7-4
CDR3 length: 15
J gene: TRBJ2-1
clone size: few

CDR3 DNA: TGTGCCAGTAGAACCCCCCAGGGTGAAGCTTTCTTT
CDR3 protein: CASRTPQGEAFF
D gene: NA
V gene: TRBV19
CDR3 length: 12
J gene: TRBJ1-1
clone size: NA

CDR3 DNA: TGTGCCAGTAACCCGGGACAGGGGAGTTTCACTGAAGCTTTCTTT
CDR3 protein: CASNPGQGSFTEAFF
D gene: TRBD1
V gene: TRBV19
CDR3 length: 15
J gene: TRBJ1-1
clone size: NA

CDR3 DNA: TGTGCCAGCTCACCACCGGATCCTGGGGCCAACGTCCTGACTTTC
CDR3 protein: CASSPPDPGANVLTF
D gene: NA
V gene: TRBV18
CDR3 length: 15
J gene: TRBJ2-6
clone size: many

CDR3 DNA: TGTGCCAGCAGCGCTGGGGGACAGTCATTGAGTGCGGACACTGAAGCTTTCTTT
CDR3 protein: CASSAGGQSLSADTEAFF
D gene: TRBD1
V gene: TRBV3-1
CDR3 length: 18
J gene: TRBJ1-1
clone size: NA

CDR3 DNA: TGTGCCAGCAGTTACTCGGCTAGCGGGAGGGCCGACAATGAGCAGTTCTTC
CDR3 protein: CASSYSASGRADNEQFF
D gene: TRBD2
V gene: TRBV6-2/TRBV6-3
CDR3 length: 17
J gene: TRBJ2-1
clone size: few

CDR3 DNA: TGTGCCACCAGTGAGGGGGGGACAGGGCCCACAGATACGCAGTATTTT
CDR3 protein: CATSEGGTGPTDTQYF
D gene: TRBD1
V gene: TRBV24-1
CDR3 length: 16
J gene: TRBJ2-3
clone size: few

CDR3 DNA: TGTGCCAGCAGCCAAGATCTTAATGGGGCGGACTATGGCTACACCTTC
CDR3 protein: CASSQDLNGADYGYTF
D gene: NA
V gene: TRBV4-2
CDR3 length: 16
J gene: TRBJ1-2
clone size: NA

CDR3 DNA: TGTGCCATCAGTGAGTCGGGGAGGGCTACTGAAGCTTTCTTT
CDR3 protein: CAISESGRATEAFF
D gene: NA
V gene: TRBV10-3
CDR3 length: 14
J gene: TRBJ1-1
clone size: many

CDR3 DNA: TGCAGTGCTAGACTCAAGCCCGCGCCGAATTACGAGCAGTACTTC
CDR3 protein: CSARLKPAPNYEQYF
D gene: NA
V gene: TRBV20-1
CDR3 length: 15
J gene: TRBJ2-7
clone size: many

CDR3 DNA: TGCGCCAGCAGCCAAGCCGGGGAGCAGTACTTC
CDR3 protein: CASSQAGEQYF
D gene: NA
V gene: TRBV4-1
CDR3 length: 11
J gene: TRBJ2-7
clone size: many

CDR3 DNA: TGTGCCAGCAGCTTTGGGACAGGTCTCCTGGTCAGCTTC
CDR3 protein: CASSFGTGLLVSF
D gene: TRBD1
V gene: TRBV7-6
CDR3 length: 13
J gene: TRBJ1-2
clone size: NA

CDR3 DNA: TGTGCCAGCCTGGGAGTTGAAGCTTTCTTT
CDR3 protein: CASLGVEAFF
D gene: NA
V gene: TRBV2
CDR3 length: 10
J gene: TRBJ1-1
clone size: NA

CDR3 DNA: TGTGCCAGCAGTTACGGGGGCGGGAGGGGGAGTGAGCAGTTCTTC
CDR3 protein: CASSYGGGRGSEQFF
D gene: TRBD2
V gene: TRBV6-6
CDR3 length: 15
J gene: TRBJ2-1
clone size: NA

CDR3 DNA: TGTGCCAGCAGCCCACGGACTAGCGGGAGACTAATTTCGAGAGATACGCAGTATTTT
CDR3 protein: CASSPRTSGRLISRDTQYF
D gene: TRBD2
V gene: TRBV5-4
CDR3 length: 19
J gene: TRBJ2-3
clone size: NA

CDR3 DNA: TGCAGTGCTGGAGATCCCGGCAGGGCAACATACGAGCAGTACTTC
CDR3 protein: CSAGDPGRATYEQYF
D gene: NA
V gene: TRBV20-1
CDR3 length: 15
J gene: TRBJ2-7
clone size: once

CDR3 DNA: TGTGCCAGCAGCCGAATAGCGGGGGGTCCCCTCTACGAGCAGTACTTC
CDR3 protein: CASSRIAGGPLYEQYF
D gene: TRBD2
V gene: TRBV5-6
CDR3 length: 16
J gene: TRBJ2-7
clone size: many

CDR3 DNA: TGTGCCAGCAGCCCGCCCCGGCTTGAGCAGTTCTTC
CDR3 protein: CASSPPRLEQFF
D gene: NA
V gene: TRBV5-8
CDR3 length: 12
J gene: TRBJ2-1
clone size: NA

CDR3 DNA: TGTGCCAGCAGTTACTCGAATTGGGGGTCGGGCGGGGAGCTGTTTTTT
CDR3 protein: CASSYSNWGSGGELFF
D gene: NA
V gene: TRBV6-5
CDR3 length: 16
J gene: TRBJ2-2
clone size: few

CDR3 DNA: TGCGCCAGCAGCCAAGATGGGGCAGGGTGGGTGTTCGGAAACACCATATATTTT
CDR3 protein: CASSQDGAGWVFGNTIYF
D gene: NA
V gene: TRBV4-1
CDR3 length: 18
J gene: TRBJ1-3
clone size: NA

CDR3 DNA: TGTGCCAGCAGTTACCCACGGGAATGGTCCTACGAGCAGTACTTC
CDR3 protein: CASSYPREWSYEQYF
D gene: NA
V gene: TRBV6-2/TRBV6-3
CDR3 length: 15
J gene: TRBJ2-7
clone size: few

CDR3 DNA: TGTGCCCACAGCCAGGAACGCTCCTACAATGAGCAGTTCTTC
CDR3 protein: CAHSQERSYNEQFF
D gene: NA
V gene: TRBV28
CDR3 length: 14
J gene: TRBJ2-1
clone size: many

CDR3 DNA: TGTGCCACGTCGGGCGGTCCCGGCTACGAGCAGTGCTTC
CDR3 protein: CATSGGPGYEQCF
D gene: NA
V gene: TRBV19
CDR3 length: 13
J gene: TRBJ2-7
clone size: NA

CDR3 DNA: TGTGCCAGCAGCCCAGGGGGCGCGGGGGAGCAGTACTTC
CDR3 protein: CASSPGGAGEQYF
D gene: TRBD1
V gene: TRBV7-9
CDR3 length: 13
J gene: TRBJ2-7
clone size: few

CDR3 DNA: TGTGCCAGCAGTCCGCGGTATAGCAATCAGCCCCAGCATTTT
CDR3 protein: CASSPRYSNQPQHF
D gene: NA
V gene: TRBV27
CDR3 length: 14
J gene: TRBJ1-5
clone size: NA

CDR3 DNA: TGCGGCAGCAGCCAAGATATTGGACTAGTGGCAACCCAGTACTTC
CDR3 protein: CGSSQDIGLVATQYF
D gene: TRBD2
V gene: TRBV4-3
CDR3 length: 15
J gene: TRBJ2-5
clone size: NA

CDR3 DNA: TGCAGTGCTAGACGGGGACAGGGTGGCACAGATACGCAGTATTTT
CDR3 protein: CSARRGQGGTDTQYF
D gene: TRBD1
V gene: TRBV20-1
CDR3 length: 15
J gene: TRBJ2-3
clone size: many

CDR3 DNA: TGCGCCAGCAGCCAAGAGCGCCTAGCGGGCTACGAGCAGTACTTC
CDR3 protein: CASSQERLAGYEQYF
D gene: TRBD2
V gene: TRBV4-1
CDR3 length: 15
J gene: TRBJ2-7
clone size: NA

CDR3 DNA: TGTGCCAGCAGCCAAGCGGGGCACTCCTACGAGCAGTACTTC
CDR3 protein: CASSQAGHSYEQYF
D gene: TRBD2
V gene: TRBV7-2
CDR3 length: 14
J gene: TRBJ2-7
clone size: many

CDR3 DNA: TGTGCCAGCAGCGTAGCTGCGGGTAGCAATCAGCCCCAGCATTTT
CDR3 protein: CASSVAAGSNQPQHF
D gene: NA
V gene: TRBV9
CDR3 length: 15
J gene: TRBJ1-5
clone size: NA

CDR3 DNA: TGTGCCAGCAGTTATAGGGGACACAATGAGCAGTTCTTC
CDR3 protein: CASSYRGHNEQFF
D gene: NA
V gene: TRBV6-5
CDR3 length: 13
J gene: TRBJ2-1
clone size: NA

CDR3 DNA: TGTGCCAGCAGACCCACAGGGCTCCAAGAGACCCAGTACTTC
CDR3 protein: CASRPTGLQETQYF
D gene: NA
V gene: TRBV3-1
CDR3 length: 14
J gene: TRBJ2-5
clone size: NA

CDR3 DNA: TGTGCCACCAGCAGAGGGGCATATTTAATGAACATTGAAGCTTTCTTT
CDR3 protein: CATSRGAYLMNIEAFF
D gene: NA
V gene: TRBV15
CDR3 length: 16
J gene: TRBJ1-1
clone size: NA

CDR3 DNA: TGTGCCAGTAGTATATACCCGGGGGTTGTCACTGAAGCTTTCTTT
CDR3 protein: CASSIYPGVVTEAFF
D gene: NA
V gene: TRBV19
CDR3 length: 15
J gene: TRBJ1-1
clone size: few

CDR3 DNA: TGTGCCAGCAGCCCCCGAGCGGGAGGACCACCTACTATCTACAATGAGCAGTTCTTC
CDR3 protein: CASSPRAGGPPTIYNEQFF
D gene: TRBD2
V gene: TRBV7-9
CDR3 length: 19
J gene: TRBJ2-1
clone size: few

CDR3 DNA: TGTGCCAGCTCACTGACAGGGGCTGGAGAGACCCAGTACTTC
CDR3 protein: CASSLTGAGETQYF
D gene: TRBD1
V gene: TRBV18
CDR3 length: 14
J gene: TRBJ2-5
clone size: many

CDR3 DNA: TGTGCCAGCCCCCCTTTGGGCGGGGAAAGCACAGATACGCAGTATTTT
CDR3 protein: CASPPLGGESTDTQYF
D gene: NA
V gene: TRBV6-2/TRBV6-3
CDR3 length: 16
J gene: TRBJ2-3
clone size: NA

CDR3 DNA: TGTGCCAGCAGCCTTACAGGGGGCCCAGAGCCCCAGTACTTC
CDR3 protein: CASSLTGGPEPQYF
D gene: TRBD1
V gene: TRBV7-6
CDR3 length: 14
J gene: TRBJ2-5
clone size: NA

CDR3 DNA: TGTGCCAGCAGCGTGGGCGGGGTCTTAGATACGCAGGATTTT
CDR3 protein: CASSVGGVLDTQDF
D gene: NA
V gene: TRBV9
CDR3 length: 14
J gene: TRBJ2-3
clone size: NA